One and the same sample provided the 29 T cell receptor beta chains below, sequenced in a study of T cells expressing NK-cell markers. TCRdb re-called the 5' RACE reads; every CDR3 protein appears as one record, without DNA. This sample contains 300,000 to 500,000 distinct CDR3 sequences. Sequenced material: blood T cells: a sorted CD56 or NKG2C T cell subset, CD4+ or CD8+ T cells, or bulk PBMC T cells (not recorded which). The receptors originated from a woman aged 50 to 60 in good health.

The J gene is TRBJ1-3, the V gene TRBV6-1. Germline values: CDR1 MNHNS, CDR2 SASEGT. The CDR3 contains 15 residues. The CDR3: CASSPDRSSGNTIYF.

The CDR3 sequence is CASSAWGEEETQYF. V is TRBV9 and J is TRBJ2-5; absent DNA, TCRdb's TRBD1 call cannot be checked. CDR1 and CDR2 (germline): SGDLS, YYNGEE. There are 14 residues in the CDR3.

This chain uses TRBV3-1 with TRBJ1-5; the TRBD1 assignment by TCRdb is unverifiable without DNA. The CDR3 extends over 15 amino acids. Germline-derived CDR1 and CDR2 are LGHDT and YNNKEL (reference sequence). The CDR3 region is CASSQGPGVNQPQHF.

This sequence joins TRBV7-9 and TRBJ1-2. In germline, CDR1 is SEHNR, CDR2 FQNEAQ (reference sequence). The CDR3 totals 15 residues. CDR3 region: CASSLPSTLNYGYTF. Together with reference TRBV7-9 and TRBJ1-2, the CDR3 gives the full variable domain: DTGVSQNPRHKITKRGQNVTFRCDPISEHNRLYWYRQTLGQGPEFLTYFQNEAQLEKSRLLSDRFSAERPKGSFSTLEIQRTEQGDSAMYLCASSLPSTLNYGYTFGSGTRLTVV.

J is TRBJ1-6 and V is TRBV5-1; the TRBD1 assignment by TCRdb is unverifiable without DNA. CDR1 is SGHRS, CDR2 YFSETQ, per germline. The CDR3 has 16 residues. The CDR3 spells CASSLTGRFDNSPLHF.

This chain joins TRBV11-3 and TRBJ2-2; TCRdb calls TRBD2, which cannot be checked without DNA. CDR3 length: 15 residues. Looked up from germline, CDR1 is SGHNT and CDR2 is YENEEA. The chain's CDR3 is CASSRREPNTGELFF.

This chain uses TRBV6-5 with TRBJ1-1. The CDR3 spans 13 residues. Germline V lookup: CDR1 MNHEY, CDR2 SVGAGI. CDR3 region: CASSPYKNTEAFF.

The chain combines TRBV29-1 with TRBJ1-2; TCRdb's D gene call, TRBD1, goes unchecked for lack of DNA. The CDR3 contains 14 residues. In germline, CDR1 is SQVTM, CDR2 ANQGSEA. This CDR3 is CSVDERGQNYGYTF.

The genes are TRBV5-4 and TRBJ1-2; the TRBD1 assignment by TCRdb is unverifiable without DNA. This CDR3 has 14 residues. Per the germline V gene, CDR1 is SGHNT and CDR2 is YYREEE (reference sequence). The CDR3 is CASSPGQESYGYTF. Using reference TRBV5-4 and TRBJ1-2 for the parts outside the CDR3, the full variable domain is ETGVTQSPTHLIKTRGQQVTLRCSSQSGHNTVSWYQQALGQGPQFIFQYYREEENGRGNFPPRFSGLQFPNYSSELNVNALELDDSALYLCASSPGQESYGYTFGSGTRLTVV.

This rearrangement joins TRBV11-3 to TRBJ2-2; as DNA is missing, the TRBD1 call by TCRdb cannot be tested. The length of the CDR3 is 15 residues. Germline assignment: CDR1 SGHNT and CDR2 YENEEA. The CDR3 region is CASRSGRGDTGELFF.

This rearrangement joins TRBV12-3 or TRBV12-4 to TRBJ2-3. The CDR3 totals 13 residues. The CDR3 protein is CASSSSMTDTQYF.

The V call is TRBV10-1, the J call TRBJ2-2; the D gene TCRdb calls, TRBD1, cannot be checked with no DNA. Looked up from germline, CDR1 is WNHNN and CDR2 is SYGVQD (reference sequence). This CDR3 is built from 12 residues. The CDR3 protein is CASGTGIGELFF.

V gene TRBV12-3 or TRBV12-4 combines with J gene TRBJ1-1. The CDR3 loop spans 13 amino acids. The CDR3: CASTAVSNTEAFF.

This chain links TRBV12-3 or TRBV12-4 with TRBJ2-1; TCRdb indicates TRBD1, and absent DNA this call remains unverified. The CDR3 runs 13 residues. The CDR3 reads CASRRTLPNEQFF.

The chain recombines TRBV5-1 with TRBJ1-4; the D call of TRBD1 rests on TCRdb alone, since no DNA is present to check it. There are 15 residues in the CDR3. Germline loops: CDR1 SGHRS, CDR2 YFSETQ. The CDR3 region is CASSSGVTTNEKLFF.

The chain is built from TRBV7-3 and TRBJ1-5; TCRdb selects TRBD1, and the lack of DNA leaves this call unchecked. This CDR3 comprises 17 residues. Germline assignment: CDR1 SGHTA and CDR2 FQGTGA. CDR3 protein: CASSLEGIGGLNQPQHF.

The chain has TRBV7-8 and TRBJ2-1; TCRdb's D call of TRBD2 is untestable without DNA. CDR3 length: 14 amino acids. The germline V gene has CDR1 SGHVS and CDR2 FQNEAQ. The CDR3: CASSVSGRNNEQFF.

This chain's CDR3 is CASSALAGGNIHTQYF. V usage is TRBV6-4 and J usage is TRBJ2-3; TCRdb names TRBD2, which stays unverified in the absence of DNA. CDR1 is MRHNA and CDR2 is SNTAGT in the germline V gene. The CDR3 loop spans 16 amino acids.

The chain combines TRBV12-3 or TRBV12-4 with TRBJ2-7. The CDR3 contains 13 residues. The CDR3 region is CASSLLQQGEQYF.

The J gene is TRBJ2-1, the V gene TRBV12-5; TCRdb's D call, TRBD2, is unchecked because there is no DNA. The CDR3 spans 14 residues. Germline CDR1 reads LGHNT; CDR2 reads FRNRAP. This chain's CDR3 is CASGFREGPWEQFF.

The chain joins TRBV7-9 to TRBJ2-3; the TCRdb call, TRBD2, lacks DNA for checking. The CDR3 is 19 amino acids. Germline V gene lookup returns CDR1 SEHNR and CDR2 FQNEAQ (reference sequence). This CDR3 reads CASSPVRLAGVAGEDTQYF.

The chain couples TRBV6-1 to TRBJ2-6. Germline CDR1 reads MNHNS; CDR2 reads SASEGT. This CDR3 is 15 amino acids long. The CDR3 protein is CASSESSSGANVLTF.

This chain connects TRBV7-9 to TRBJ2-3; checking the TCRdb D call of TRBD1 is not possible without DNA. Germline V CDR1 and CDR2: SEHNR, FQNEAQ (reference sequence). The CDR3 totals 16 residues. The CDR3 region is CASSPGERRDTDTQYF.

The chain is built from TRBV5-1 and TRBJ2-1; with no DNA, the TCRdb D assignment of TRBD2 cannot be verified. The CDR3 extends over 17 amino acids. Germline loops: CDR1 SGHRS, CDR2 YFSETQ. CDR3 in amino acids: CASSLLTSGKQYNEQFF. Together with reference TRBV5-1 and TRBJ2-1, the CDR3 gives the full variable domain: KAGVTQTPRYLIKTRGQQVTLSCSPISGHRSVSWYQQTPGQGLQFLFEYFSETQRNKGNFPGRFSGRQFSNSRSEMNVSTLELGDSALYLCASSLLTSGKQYNEQFFGPGTRLTVL.

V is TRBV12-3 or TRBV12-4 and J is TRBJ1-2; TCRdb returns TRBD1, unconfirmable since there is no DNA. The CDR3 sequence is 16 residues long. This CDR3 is CASQYIPLPGGRGYTF.

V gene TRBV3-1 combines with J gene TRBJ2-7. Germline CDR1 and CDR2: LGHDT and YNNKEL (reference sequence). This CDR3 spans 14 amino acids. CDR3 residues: CASSQVSNTYEQYF.

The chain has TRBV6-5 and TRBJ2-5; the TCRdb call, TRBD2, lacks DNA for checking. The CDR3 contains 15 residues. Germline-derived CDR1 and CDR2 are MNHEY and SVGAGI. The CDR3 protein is CASSYSRGPEETQYF.

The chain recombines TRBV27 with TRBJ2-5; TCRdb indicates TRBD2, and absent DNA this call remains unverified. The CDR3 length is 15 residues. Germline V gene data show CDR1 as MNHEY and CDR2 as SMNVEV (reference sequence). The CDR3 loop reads CASRTSGSYTHPPYF.

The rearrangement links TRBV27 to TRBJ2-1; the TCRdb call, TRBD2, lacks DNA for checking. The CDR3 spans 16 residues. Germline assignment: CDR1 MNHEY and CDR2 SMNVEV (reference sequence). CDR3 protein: CASSSPSLQVGNEQFF.